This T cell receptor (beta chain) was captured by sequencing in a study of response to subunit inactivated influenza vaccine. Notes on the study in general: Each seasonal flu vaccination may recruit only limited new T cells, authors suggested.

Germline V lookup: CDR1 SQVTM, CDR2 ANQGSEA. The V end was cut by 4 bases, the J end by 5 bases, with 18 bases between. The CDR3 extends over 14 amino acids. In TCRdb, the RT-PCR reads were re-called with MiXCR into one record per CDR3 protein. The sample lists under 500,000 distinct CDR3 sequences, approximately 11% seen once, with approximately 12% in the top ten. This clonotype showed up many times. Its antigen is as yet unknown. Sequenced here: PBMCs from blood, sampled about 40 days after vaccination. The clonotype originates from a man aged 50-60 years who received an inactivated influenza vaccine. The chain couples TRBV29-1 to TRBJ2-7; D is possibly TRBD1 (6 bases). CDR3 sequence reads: CSVAGRQGKNEQYF. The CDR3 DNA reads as TGCAGCGTTGCAGGCCGGCAGGGGAAGAACGAGCAGTACTTC.